One and the same sample provided the 4 T cell receptor beta chains below, sequenced in a study of tumor-infiltrating lymphocytes in primary liver carcinoma (dated by TCRdb to between 2016 and 2019). For sequencing, an Illumina HiSeq 2500 was employed. A constant-region primer and ProtoScript II reverse transcriptase were used to reverse-transcribe TCRbeta-specific cDNA from approximately 450 ng total RNA. TCRbeta libraries were built with three nested multiplex PCR rounds, a slightly modified ARM-PCR procedure. Each of the first two PCR rounds ran for approximately 11 cycles and used multiplex TRBV1-TRBV30 forward primers together with a Cbeta reverse primer. TCRdb reworked the public reads: Q25 trimming with fastp, MiXCR clone assembly, productive beta chains retained. Rows with one shared CDR3 protein collapse into an entry with the most common genes and DNA. Within this sample are about 120,000 distinct CDR3 sequences, with roughly 70% of them counted one time only. 8.1% of the sample rests with the top ten.

Total RNA and DNA were co-extracted without cell sorting from around 20-30 mg of bulk tissue using the AllPrep DNA/RNA mini kit. The sequencing sample was made of tumor-adjacent normal liver tissue. The receptors come from a woman aged 60-70 years with primary liver carcinoma and hepatitis B virus infection.

Details on this clonotype: A read error may produce the germline difference seen at one junction end. The V gene is TRBV12-3 or TRBV12-4, the J gene TRBJ2-7; 7 bases are shared with TRBD2. The CDR3 is 13 amino acids. CDR3 nucleotide sequence: TGTGCCAGCAGAGACGCCCGGGACTACGAGGAGTACTTC. Its protein is CASRDARDYEEYF.

In this sample, this clonotype turned up many times. The chain combines TRBV14 with TRBJ2-1; 12 nucleotides line up with TRBD2. This CDR3 is 21 amino acids long. Germline V gene data show CDR1 as SGHDN and CDR2 as FVKESK. V lost 4 bases, J lost 9 bases, and 25 bases stayed unmatched. In DNA form, the CDR3 reads TGTGCCAGCAGCCCCCTCGGCCGCGGGGGTTCAGAGACTAGCGGGAGTGGTGAGCAGTTCTTC. Amino acid sequence: CASSPLGRGGSETSGSGEQFF.

Comment on this clonotype: The CDR3 end shows no conserved phenylalanine or tryptophan, and so a read error is likely. The chain links TRBV5-6 to TRBJ1-5; possibly TRBD1 for D (5 bases). V lost 2 bases, J lost 5 bases, and 11 bases lay in between. The CDR3 loop spans 14 amino acids. Germline CDR1 and CDR2: SGHDT and YYEEEE. The CDR3 DNA reads TGTGCCAGCAGCTTTGGGGGTTGGGATCAGCCCCAGCATTCT. Encoded protein: CASSFGGWDQPQHS.

This clonotype occurred many times. The chain is built from TRBV28 and TRBJ2-7; D may be TRBD1 or TRBD2 (5 bases each). Between the trimmed V and J ends, which lost 2 bases and 2 bases, there was a span of 16 bases. Germline CDR1 MDHEN, CDR2 SYDVKM. The CDR3 runs 16 residues. CDR3 sequence (DNA): TGTGCCAGCAGTTTACCGGGGCAGCAGAAACCCTACGAGCAGTACTTC. It specifies CASSLPGQQKPYEQYF.